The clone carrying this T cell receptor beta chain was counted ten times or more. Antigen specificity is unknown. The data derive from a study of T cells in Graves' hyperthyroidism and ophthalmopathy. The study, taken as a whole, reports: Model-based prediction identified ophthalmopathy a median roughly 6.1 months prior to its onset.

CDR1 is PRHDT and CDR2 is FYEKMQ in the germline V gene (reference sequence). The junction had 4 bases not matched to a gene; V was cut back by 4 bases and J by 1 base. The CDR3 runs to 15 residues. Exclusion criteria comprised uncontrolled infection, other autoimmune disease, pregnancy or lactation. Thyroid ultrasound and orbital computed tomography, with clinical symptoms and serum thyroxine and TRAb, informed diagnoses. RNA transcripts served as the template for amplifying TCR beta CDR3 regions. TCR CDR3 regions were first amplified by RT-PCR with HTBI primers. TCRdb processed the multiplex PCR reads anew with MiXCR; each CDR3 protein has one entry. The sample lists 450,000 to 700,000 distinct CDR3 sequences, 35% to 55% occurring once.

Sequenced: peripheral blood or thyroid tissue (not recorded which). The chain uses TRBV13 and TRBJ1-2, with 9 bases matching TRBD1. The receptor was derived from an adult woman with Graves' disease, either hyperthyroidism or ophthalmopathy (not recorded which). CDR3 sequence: CASSSGTGINYGYTF. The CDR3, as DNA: TGTGCCAGCAGCTCAGGGACAGGGATTAACTATGGCTACACCTTC.